This TCR beta chain was found in a study of blood T cell repertoires in COVID-19. About the research overall: The study drew acute and convalescent COVID-19 samples from the United States, Italy and Spain.

Germline V CDR1 and CDR2: LNHDA, SQIVND (reference sequence). The CDR3 is 16 residues long. The V segment lost 9 bases and the J segment 5 bases; nucleotides outside the gene matches: 12. In the original analysis: Estimates of nucleated cell counts were drawn from the amplification of reference gene primers. Only in-frame clones appear in the TCRdb table, and some are missing; sequencing was by immunoSEQ multiplex PCR. V and J calls and clone size come straight from that table; D and trimming were deduced from the DNA. The data show about 90,000 clones, with roughly four fifths seen just once and roughly 6.3% held by the top ten. This clone was recorded a few times.

The chain carries TRBV19 and TRBJ2-3, with 12 bases identical to TRBD1. Sequenced material: peripheral blood. The TCR comes from a man between 60 and 75 years old with acute or convalescent COVID-19. The CDR3 DNA follows: TGTGCCAGCGCGCGGGGGACAGGGGGCTTAGGAGATACGCAGTATTTT. It is translated as CASARGTGGLGDTQYF.